The 2 T cell receptor beta chains below all came from one sample that was sequenced in a study of T cell repertoires in cytomegalovirus infection. One entry per CDR3 protein results from TCRdb running MiXCR on the reads. The sample shows nearly 550,000 distinct CDR3 sequences, approximately 15% of them seen only once. Sequences were obtained from CD8+ T cells from PBMCs. The receptors here all came from a human donor in good health (CMV status not recorded). Some clones in this sample may be carry-over from other donors' samples.

The table lists this clonotype with a few counts. Written as DNA, the CDR3 is TGTGCCAGCAGCGTAGGACTAGCTTACGAGCAGTACTTC. Translation: CASSVGLAYEQYF. This chain links TRBV9 with TRBJ2-7, with TRBD2 matching over 7 bases. Germline CDR1 is SGDLS and CDR2 is YYNGEE. This CDR3 region has 13 residues. V dropped 0 bases and J dropped 4; count of bases not matched to a gene: 1.

This clonotype was counted between two and nine times. This chain connects TRBV5-1 to TRBJ1-1; D call uncertain. The germline gives CDR1 SGHRS, CDR2 YFSETQ. There are 15 residues in the CDR3. V lost 4 bases to trimming and J lost 5 bases, with 18 bases between them. The CDR3: CASSAPGRSRTEAFF. CDR3 sequence (DNA): TGCGCCAGCAGCGCCCCCGGACGGTCGAGGACTGAAGCTTTCTTT.